The 20 T cell receptor beta chains given below trace back to one sample, sequenced in a study of post-analysis software for immune sequencing data. Broader study findings: Patients carried four or five TRBV segments more frequently than controls did, and TRBV5-6, TRBV5-1 and TRBV20-1 were among them.

The antigens of these receptors remain unknown. Tagging with unique molecular identifiers was a feature of the TCR beta cDNA libraries. TCRdb itself ran the PCR reads through MiXCR, one entry per CDR3 protein. The table has 740,000 or so distinct CDR3 sequences, about 53% seen once. Sequenced sample: blood. These receptors all stem from a girl aged 10 to 17 with multiple sclerosis.

There are many counts of this clonotype. This chain uses TRBV20-1 with TRBJ2-2, with D possibly matching TRBD2 (6 bases). Germline CDR1 DFQATT, CDR2 SNEGSKA (reference sequence). The CDR3 spans 14 residues. V was cut by 5 bases and J by 2 bases, with 12 bases left in between. The CDR3 nucleotides are TGCAGTGCTTCGACCGGGAGAAACACCGGGGAGCTGTTTTTT. Amino acid sequence: CSASTGRNTGELFF.

This clonotype was counted only a few times. The J gene is TRBJ2-5, the V gene TRBV2; D gene unclear. Trimming shortened V by 11 bases and J by 13 bases, and 11 bases separated the two germline ends. CDR1 and CDR2 (germline): SNHLY, FYNNEI. This CDR3 comprises 8 residues. The CDR3 spells CAGRTGYF. In nucleotides, the CDR3 is TGTGCCGGGCGGACCGGGTACTTC. Full variable domain (remainder filled in from reference TRBV2 and TRBJ2-5): EPEVTQTPSHQVTQMGQEVILRCVPISNHLYFYWYRQILGQKVEFLVSFYNNEISEKSEIFDDQFSVERPDGSNFTLKIRSTKLEDSAMYFCAGRTGYFGPGTRLLVL.

This clonotype was seen just once. The chain employs TRBV7-3 and TRBJ2-5, with D unclear. Germline CDR1 SGHTA, CDR2 FQGTGA. The CDR3 consists of 16 residues. Trimming pared 4 bases from V and 12 bases from J, leaving 27 bases between. The CDR3 nucleotides read TGTGCCAGCAGCTACCCCCCCAGGCCCTGTACCTCGGTTGAGTACTTC. Its translation is CASSYPPRPCTSVEYF.

V is TRBV14 and J is TRBJ1-2; 8 bases are a match to TRBD1. The CDR3 length is 15 residues. V shed 5 bases and J 3 bases; nucleotides not matched to a gene: 8. CDR1 is SGHDN, CDR2 FVKESK, per germline. CDR3 nucleotides: TGTGCCAGCAGCGAGAGGACAGGGAAATACTATGGCTACACCTTC. This sequence encodes CASSERTGKYYGYTF.

The J gene is TRBJ1-6, the V gene TRBV19; D remains unclear. CDR1 is LNHDA, CDR2 SQIVND, per germline (reference sequence). The CDR3 has 14 residues. V gave up 8 bases and J gave up 0 bases, with 8 bases separating them. The CDR3 sequence: CASLGSSYNSPLHF. The CDR3 DNA follows: TGTGCCAGTCTGGGGAGCTCCTATAATTCACCCCTCCACTTT.

The CDR3 spells CASNPVIIAREGDTQYF. The CDR3 DNA is TGTGCCAGCAACCCGGTAATTATAGCGCGGGAGGGAGATACGCAGTATTTT. V usage is TRBV2 and J usage is TRBJ2-3; 9 bases fit TRBD2. The CDR3 is 17 residues long. The V and J ends lost 7 bases and 5 bases, in that order; junction bases with no gene match: 16. Germline CDR1 SNHLY, CDR2 FYNNEI.

The gene calls are TRBV3-1 and TRBJ1-2; tentative D call: TRBD1 (6 bases). V was cut by 0 bases and J by 8 bases, with 16 bases left in between. Germline V gene lookup returns CDR1 LGHDT and CDR2 YNNKEL (reference sequence). The CDR3 has 15 residues. Written as DNA, the CDR3 is TGTGCCAGCAGCCAAGATGCGGGGGCAGCAGGAGGCTACACCTTC. Translation gives CASSQDAGAAGGYTF.

There are a few counts of this clonotype. The chain joins TRBV20-1 to TRBJ2-7; TRBD1 aligns across 7 bases. J was trimmed by 2 bases and V by 0 bases; bases with no gene match: 7. Germline CDR1 reads DFQATT; CDR2 reads SNEGSKA (reference sequence). CDR3 length: 15 residues. CDR3 in DNA: TGCAGTGCTAGAGATTGGGACAGTCAAGCCTACGAGCAGTACTTC. It specifies CSARDWDSQAYEQYF.

This clonotype appeared a single time. The chain links TRBV12-3 or TRBV12-4 to TRBJ2-3; D is perhaps TRBD2 (6 bases). V lost 5 bases and J 0 bases, leaving 12 bases between the germline ends. This CDR3 region has 15 residues. The CDR3 loop reads CASSPGLLSTDTQYF. The CDR3 nucleotides are TGTGCCAGCAGTCCGGGACTGCTCAGCACAGATACGCAGTATTTT.

This clonotype was detected only a few times. This rearrangement joins TRBV12-3 or TRBV12-4 to TRBJ2-7; D is unresolved. V gave up 0 bases and J gave up 3 bases, with 9 bases separating them. The CDR3 runs to 14 residues. CDR3 loop: CASSLAPLYYEQYF. CDR3 coding DNA: TGTGCCAGCAGTTTAGCACCCCTATACTACGAGCAGTACTTC.

This clonotype was detected only a few times. This rearrangement joins TRBV12-3 or TRBV12-4 to TRBJ2-1; perhaps D is TRBD1 or TRBD2 (5 bases each). This CDR3 is built from 15 residues. With 8 bases removed from V and 1 base from J, the gap between germline ends came to 15 bases. The DNA of the CDR3 is TGTGCCAGCTCCCGATGGGACGGGTCCTACAATGAGCAGTTCTTC. This encodes CASSRWDGSYNEQFF.

The J gene is TRBJ2-4, the V gene TRBV12-3 or TRBV12-4, with D possibly called TRBD1 or TRBD2 (6 bases each). The CDR3 is made up of 15 amino acids. Trimming took 4 bases from V and 6 from J, leaving 16 bases between them. The CDR3 DNA reads as TGTGCCAGCAGTTGGGCCCGGGGGCCGGGAAACATTCAGTACTTC. It codes for CASSWARGPGNIQYF.

CDR3 region: CASSSTGRSYGYTF. CDR3 DNA sequence: TGTGCCAGCAGTTCCACAGGGCGAAGCTATGGCTACACCTTC. This rearrangement joins TRBV12-3 or TRBV12-4 to TRBJ1-2; the D gene is possibly TRBD1 (6 bases). The CDR3 consists of 14 residues. Trimming removed 4 bases from V and 4 bases from J, with 13 bases in between.

Only a few counts were recorded for this clonotype. The rearrangement joins TRBV20-1 to TRBJ2-3, with 9 bases lining up with TRBD2. This CDR3 is 15 amino acids long. Unmatched junction bases numbered 4, after V lost 0 bases and J lost 3 bases. The germline gives CDR1 DFQATT, CDR2 SNEGSKA (reference sequence). Here the CDR3 reads CSARELAGPTDTQYF. The CDR3 DNA reads TGCAGTGCTAGAGAACTAGCGGGCCCGACAGATACGCAGTATTTT.

This rearrangement joins TRBV2 to TRBJ1-2; D gene ambiguous. Germline CDR1 and CDR2: SNHLY and FYNNEI. Trimming pared 5 bases from V and 6 bases from J, leaving 13 bases between. The CDR3 is 13 residues long. The CDR3, as DNA: TGTGCCAGCAGTTCAATAGGGTTCGATGGCTACACCTTC. This gives the protein CASSSIGFDGYTF. Full variable domain (outside the CDR3, taken from reference TRBV2 and TRBJ1-2): EPEVTQTPSHQVTQMGQEVILRCVPISNHLYFYWYRQILGQKVEFLVSFYNNEISEKSEIFDDQFSVERPDGSNFTLKIRSTKLEDSAMYFCASSSIGFDGYTFGSGTRLTVV.

This clonotype was seen more than once but under ten times. This CDR3 reads CSVEDSGRVNYGYTF. CDR3 nucleotides: TGCAGCGTTGAAGATTCCGGCAGGGTGAACTATGGCTACACCTTC. The V gene is TRBV29-1, the J gene TRBJ1-2; weak D call: TRBD1 (5 bases). Trimming took 0 bases from V and 2 from J, leaving 13 bases between them. This CDR3 has 15 residues. CDR1 SQVTM and CDR2 ANQGSEA come from the germline V gene.

This clonotype has more than one count but fewer than ten. This sequence joins TRBV5-5 and TRBJ2-7; 11 positions agree with TRBD2. The CDR3 sequence is 16 residues long. V lost 2 bases, J lost 3 bases, and 7 bases stayed unmatched. Germline V lookup: CDR1 SGHKS, CDR2 YYEKEE (reference sequence). The CDR3: CASSFVRGLADYEQYF. CDR3 coding DNA: TGTGCCAGCAGCTTCGTCAGGGGACTAGCGGACTACGAGCAGTACTTC.

The chain employs TRBV20-1 and TRBJ2-3; 9 bases agree with TRBD2. Per the germline V gene, CDR1 is DFQATT and CDR2 is SNEGSKA (reference sequence). V shed 4 bases and J 6 bases; nucleotides not matched to a gene: 8. The CDR3 is 14 residues long. As DNA, the CDR3 is TGCAGTGCTACCCTAGCGGGGATCGCCGATACGCAGTATTTT. Its protein product is CSATLAGIADTQYF.

As concerns this clonotype: One end of the junction does not line up with germline, which may come from a read error. This rearrangement joins TRBV7-9 to TRBJ2-5; a possible D gene is TRBD1 (6 bases). The CDR3 runs to 15 residues. Germline V gene sequence: CDR1 SEHNR, CDR2 FQNEAQ (reference sequence). The CDR3 DNA reads as TGTGCCAGCAGAAAACAGACAGGCCTCCAAGAGACTCAGTACTTC. Translation gives CASRKQTGLQETQYF. The full variable domain, completed using reference TRBV7-9 and TRBJ2-5, is DTGVSQNPRHKITKRGQNVTFRCDPISEHNRLYWYRQTLGQGPEFLTYFQNEAQLEKSRLLSDRFSAERPKGSFSTLEIQRTEQGDSAMYLCASRKQTGLQETQYFGPGTRLLVL.

The chain joins TRBV20-1 to TRBJ1-1; D is uncertain. The CDR3 covers 16 residues. Trimming left V 4 bases short and J 5 bases short, with 23 bases between. The germline V gene encodes CDR1 DFQATT and CDR2 SNEGSKA (reference sequence). CDR3 coding DNA: TGCAGTGCTACCCGAGGCCTTTCGGGGATAACAACTGAAGCTTTCTTT. This codes for CSATRGLSGITTEAFF.